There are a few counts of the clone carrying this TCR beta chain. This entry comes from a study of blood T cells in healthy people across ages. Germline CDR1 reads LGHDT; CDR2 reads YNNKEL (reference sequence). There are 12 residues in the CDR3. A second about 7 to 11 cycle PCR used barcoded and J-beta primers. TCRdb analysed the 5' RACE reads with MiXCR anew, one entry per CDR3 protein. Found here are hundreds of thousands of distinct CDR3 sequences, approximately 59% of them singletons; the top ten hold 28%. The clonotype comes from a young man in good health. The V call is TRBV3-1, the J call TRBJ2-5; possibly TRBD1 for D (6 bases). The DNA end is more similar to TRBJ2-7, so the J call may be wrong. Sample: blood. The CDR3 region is CASTQQGYEQYF. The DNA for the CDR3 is TGTGCCAGCACTCAACAGGGATACGAGCAGTACTTC.